The 27 T cell receptor beta chains presented below share a single source sample, sequenced in a study of shared clonotypes between healthy human individuals. Some clones are missing from TCRdb's copy, which holds only in-frame ones; the method was immunoSEQ multiplex PCR. The top ten clones hold approximately 0.38% of a sample with approximately 1.5 million clones, roughly 98.5% of them seen once. The specimen was naive CD4+ T cells sorted from blood. Noted subset: CD45RA+ positively selected. The source is a man aged 25-45 years in good health.

The J gene is TRBJ2-7, the V gene TRBV11-3, with 8 bases lining up with TRBD2. Germline CDR1 and CDR2: SGHNT and YENEEA. The CDR3 runs to 15 residues. Trimming at V came to 1 base and at J to 3 bases, leaving 5 bases not matched to a gene. CDR3 amino acids: CASSLAGTSGYEQYF. For the CDR3, the DNA is TGTGCCAGCAGCTTAGCGGGGACTAGTGGCTACGAGCAGTACTTC.

Concerning this clone itself: Other DNA sequences in the sample encode the same CDR3. CDR3: CASSVGTAYGYTF. DNA of the CDR3: TGTGCCAGCAGCGTCGGGACAGCCTATGGCTACACCTTC. The chain recombines TRBV9 with TRBJ1-2; 7 bases agree with TRBD1. The V gene end was trimmed by 2 bases and the J gene end by 4 bases; junction bases not matched to a gene: 2. CDR1 SGDLS and CDR2 YYNGEE come from the germline V gene. There are 13 residues in the CDR3. The variable domain in full, with the rest retrieved from reference TRBV9 and TRBJ1-2, is DSGVTQTPKHLITATGQRVTLRCSPRSGDLSVYWYQQSLDQGLQFLIQYYNGEERAKGNILERFSAQQFPDLHSELNLSSLELGDSALYFCASSVGTAYGYTFGSGTRLTVV.

This clone is a singleton in its sample. V is TRBV7-8 and J is TRBJ1-1; D uncertain. The V gene lost 2 bases and the J gene lost 0 bases, with 16 bases spanning the gap. The CDR3 covers 17 residues. CDR1 and CDR2 from the germline V gene are SGHVS and FQNEAQ. The CDR3 DNA is TGTGCCAGCAGCTTACGGAGCAGATCGGGAGTGAACACTGAAGCTTTCTTT. Its protein product is CASSLRSRSGVNTEAFF.

CDR3 sequence: CASSSATNEKLFF. DNA of the CDR3: TGCGCCAGCAGCAGTGCAACTAATGAAAAACTGTTTTTT. V usage is TRBV5-1 and J usage is TRBJ1-4; D unclear. V was pared by 4 bases and J by 0 bases, with 4 bases between. Germline CDR1 SGHRS, CDR2 YFSETQ. The CDR3 is 13 residues long.

The chain combines TRBV2 with TRBJ2-7; 8 bases line up with TRBD2. The CDR3 spans 14 residues. The V gene end was trimmed by 7 bases and the J gene end by 2 bases; junction bases not matched to a gene: 7. Germline V gene sequence: CDR1 SNHLY, CDR2 FYNNEI. CDR3 nucleotide sequence: TGTGCCAGCAATAAAGCGGGAGTTGCCTACGAGCAGTACTTC. This sequence encodes CASNKAGVAYEQYF.

With respect to this clone: A junction end diverges from the germline sequence, so it may reflect a read error. The same CDR3 can be traced to other DNA sequences in this sample. V is TRBV18 and J is TRBJ2-7; D is unresolved. The CDR3 is 12 amino acids. Germline CDR1 and CDR2: KGHSH and LQKENI. CDR3 DNA: TGTGCCAGCTCCCCACGGTTGTACGAGCAGTACTTC. Protein product: CASSPRLYEQYF.

The V and J genes are TRBV28 and TRBJ1-4; TRBD1 matches 7 bases. The CDR3 is 14 residues long. Germline trimming cut 7 bases from V and 5 bases from J; bases unmatched to any gene: 7. Germline assignment: CDR1 MDHEN and CDR2 SYDVKM. As DNA, the CDR3 is TGTGCCAGCACCCTAGGGACAGTGAATGAAAAACTGTTTTTT. Its protein is CASTLGTVNEKLFF.

The chain links TRBV28 to TRBJ1-4; weak D call: TRBD1 (6 bases). From germline, CDR1 is MDHEN and CDR2 SYDVKM. The CDR3 has 14 amino acids. V gave up 4 bases and J gave up 7 bases, with 13 bases separating them. CDR3 loop: CASSSTGGREKLFF. The CDR3 coding sequence is TGTGCCAGCAGTTCGACAGGAGGTCGTGAAAAACTGTTTTTT.

The gene calls are TRBV29-1 and TRBJ2-5, with D possibly TRBD2 on 6 matching bases. Germline V gene lookup returns CDR1 SQVTM and CDR2 ANQGSEA. The CDR3 consists of 14 residues. The V and J ends lost 7 bases and 5 bases respectively, with 20 bases between them. In DNA, the CDR3 is TGCAGCGCCGACACCGAGCGCGGGGTGGAGACCCAGTACTTC. Amino acid sequence: CSADTERGVETQYF.

The rearrangement joins TRBV7-2 to TRBJ2-1; 11 nucleotides agree with TRBD2. The V and J ends lost 0 bases and 15 bases, in that order; junction bases with no gene match: 10. Germline CDR1 SGHTA, CDR2 FQGNSA. This CDR3 region has 15 residues. CDR3 sequence: CASSLAGGTSGSLFF. CDR3 sequence (DNA): TGTGCCAGCAGCTTAGCAGGGGGGACTAGCGGAAGCCTGTTCTTC.

The gene calls are TRBV7-8 and TRBJ2-7; 8 bases match TRBD1. This CDR3 has 15 residues. Trimming at V came to 9 bases and at J to 3 bases, leaving 13 bases not matched to a gene. CDR1 is SGHVS and CDR2 is FQNEAQ in the germline V gene. This chain's CDR3 is CASIGPQTGDYEQYF. For the CDR3, the DNA is TGTGCCAGTATCGGCCCACAGACAGGGGACTACGAGCAGTACTTC.

The chain is built from TRBV7-9 and TRBJ2-2; D is tentatively TRBD1 or TRBD2 (6 bases each). CDR3 length equals 17 residues. Germline loops: CDR1 SEHNR, CDR2 FQNEAQ (reference sequence). The germline V and J ends were trimmed by 8 bases and 3 bases, with 22 bases remaining between them. The CDR3 coding sequence is TGTGCCAGCCCCATTATGGGGGGCCATTGGGACACCGGGGAGCTGTTTTTT. Protein product: CASPIMGGHWDTGELFF.

This chain joins TRBV18 and TRBJ2-1; 8 bases are a match to TRBD2. Germline V gives CDR1 KGHSH, CDR2 LQKENI. The CDR3 sequence is 15 residues long. V lost 6 bases to trimming and J lost 1 base; unmatched junction nucleotides: 5. The CDR3 DNA sequence: TGTGCCAGCTCTATAGCGGGATGGTCCTACAATGAGCAGTTCTTC. Translating it yields CASSIAGWSYNEQFF.

This chain links TRBV5-6 with TRBJ2-7; D not certain. Germline loops: CDR1 SGHDT, CDR2 YYEEEE. The ends were cut back, 4 bases at V and 2 bases at J, with 4 bases in the middle. CDR3 length: 11 amino acids. The CDR3 loop reads CASSPPYEQYF. The CDR3 nucleotides are TGTGCCAGCAGCCCACCCTACGAGCAGTACTTC.

The CDR3: CASSADGGYQETQYF. For the CDR3, the DNA is TGTGCCAGCAGCGCCGACGGGGGGTACCAAGAGACCCAGTACTTC. V usage is TRBV7-8 and J usage is TRBJ2-5; TRBD2 matches at 7 bases. The CDR3 covers 15 residues. V shed 5 bases, J shed 0 bases, and the junction held 6 bases outside the gene matches. Germline V gives CDR1 SGHVS, CDR2 FQNEAQ.

This rearrangement joins TRBV11-3 to TRBJ2-1; no clear D. CDR3 length: 16 amino acids. Per the germline V gene, CDR1 is SGHNT and CDR2 is YENEEA. Trimming cost V 5 bases and J 8 bases, with 22 bases left between them. The DNA of the CDR3 is TGTGCCAGCAGCCGCAATGAAAGGCTGGCCACCGATGAGCAGTTCTTC. It translates to CASSRNERLATDEQFF. The full variable domain, completed using reference TRBV11-3 and TRBJ2-1, is EAGVVQSPRYKIIEKKQPVAFWCNPISGHNTLYWYLQNLGQGPELLIRYENEEAVDDSQLPKDRFSAERLKGVDSTLKIQPAELGDSAVYLCASSRNERLATDEQFFGPGTRLTVL.

The chain joins TRBV11-2 to TRBJ1-4, with 10 bases that match TRBD1. The ends lost 2 bases at V and 8 bases at J; junction bases unmatched: 14. Germline assignment: CDR1 SGHAT and CDR2 FQNNGV. The CDR3 sequence is 18 residues long. CDR3 sequence: CASSLPGQGEERREKLFF. In nucleotides, the CDR3 is TGTGCCAGCAGCTTACCCGGACAGGGGGAAGAGCGTCGGGAAAAACTGTTTTTT.

The V and J genes are TRBV15 and TRBJ1-5, with TRBD1 as a possible D gene (5 bases). CDR3 length equals 14 residues. Trimming left V 4 bases short and J 0 bases short, with 7 bases between. Germline V CDR1 and CDR2: LNHNV, YYDKDF (reference sequence). The CDR3: CATSMTASNQPQHF. The DNA for the CDR3 is TGTGCCACCAGCATGACAGCTAGCAATCAGCCCCAGCATTTT.

The V and J genes are TRBV5-1 and TRBJ1-3; D is ambiguous. Germline V gene lookup returns CDR1 SGHRS and CDR2 YFSETQ. The CDR3 runs 15 residues. V was cut by 0 bases and J by 0 bases, with 7 bases left in between. DNA for the CDR3: TGCGCCAGCAGCTTGGACACCAACTCTGGAAACACCATATATTTT. Amino acids: CASSLDTNSGNTIYF.

This chain joins TRBV28 and TRBJ2-3; unclear D gene. Germline V lookup: CDR1 MDHEN, CDR2 SYDVKM. CDR3 length: 15 amino acids. Trimming shortened V by 2 bases and J by 8 bases, and 17 bases separated the two germline ends. CDR3 residues: CASSLGYPIYSTQYF. CDR3 DNA sequence: TGTGCCAGCAGTTTAGGATACCCCATCTATAGTACGCAGTATTTT.

The rearrangement uses TRBV6-4 and TRBJ1-5, with 9 bases fitting TRBD1. With 6 bases clipped from V and 5 bases from J, the junction kept 8 bases outside the gene matches. Germline V gene data show CDR1 as MRHNA and CDR2 as SNTAGT. This CDR3 spans 15 amino acids. The CDR3 protein is CASSHTGGRDQPQHF. The CDR3 DNA is TGTGCCAGCAGCCATACAGGGGGCCGCGATCAGCCCCAGCATTTT.

This clone has just one count. The chain is built from TRBV6-1 and TRBJ1-2, with TRBD1 matching 9 bases. The CDR3 is 15 amino acids. The ends lost 4 bases at V and 5 bases at J; junction bases unmatched: 8. In germline, CDR1 is MNHNS, CDR2 SASEGT. The CDR3 here is CASSGGTGLGYGYTF. The CDR3 DNA reads TGTGCCAGCAGTGGCGGGACAGGGCTTGGTTATGGCTACACCTTC.

As DNA, the CDR3 is TGTGCCAGCAGCTTGAATTTGGCAGGTCGAAATTACGGCTACACCTTC. The encoded protein is CASSLNLAGRNYGYTF. The chain uses TRBV11-3 and TRBJ1-2; D gene ambiguous. Per the germline V gene, CDR1 is SGHNT and CDR2 is YENEEA. The CDR3 loop spans 16 amino acids. V gave up 3 bases and J gave up 8 bases, with 22 bases separating them.

The chain carries TRBV5-1 and TRBJ1-4; a weak D match, TRBD1 (6 bases). This CDR3 is built from 14 residues. The ends were cut back, 1 base at V and 5 bases at J, with 9 bases in the middle. CDR1 is SGHRS, CDR2 YFSETQ, per germline. The CDR3 loop reads CASSLRGGNEKLFF. The CDR3 DNA follows: TGCGCCAGCAGCTTGCGAGGGGGAAATGAAAAACTGTTTTTT.

The rearrangement joins TRBV29-1 to TRBJ2-5; 7 bases match TRBD1. This CDR3 spans 12 amino acids. Germline CDR1 is SQVTM and CDR2 is ANQGSEA. J gave up 1 base and V 7 bases, and 3 bases lay outside the gene matches. The CDR3 is CSDRDSQETQYF. CDR3 nucleotides: TGCAGCGACAGGGACAGCCAAGAGACCCAGTACTTC.

This sequence joins TRBV29-1 and TRBJ2-7, with D possibly being TRBD1 or TRBD2 (5 bases each). CDR3 length: 13 amino acids. Trimming removed 3 bases from V and 0 bases from J, with 9 bases in between. In germline, CDR1 is SQVTM, CDR2 ANQGSEA. CDR3 loop: CSVDRDGSYEQYF. The CDR3 region has the DNA TGCAGCGTTGATCGGGACGGCTCCTACGAGCAGTACTTC.

The V gene is TRBV5-1, the J gene TRBJ1-1, with D unresolved. The CDR3 runs 13 residues. V lost 3 bases, J lost 5 bases, and 11 bases lay in between. From germline, CDR1 is SGHRS and CDR2 YFSETQ. The DNA of the CDR3 is TGCGCCAGCAGCTCAGACGCGTGGACTGAAGCTTTCTTT. Translated: CASSSDAWTEAFF.